This T cell receptor beta chain was recorded in a study of cytomegalovirus exposure and HLA in healthy donors. The CDR3 totals 16 residues. CDR1 and CDR2 (germline): LGHNA, YSLEER. V dropped 3 bases and J dropped 10; count of bases not matched to a gene: 13. Findings and limits, study-wide: In a later analysis, at a false discovery rate of 0.05, approximately 16,000 TCR beta sequences matched HLA alleles. Clonal expansion, a later analysis showed, was greater in HLA-associated TCR beta chains than in equally common others.

Although they were nominally healthy when sampled, donors likely had unrecorded immune exposures. In regard to this clone: Its antigen is still unknown.

With 60 Vbeta and 13 Jbeta primers, the PCR was carried out. The repertoire was sequenced with immunoSEQ multiplex PCR; TCRdb's copy has only in-frame clones and lacks some. The repertoire holds 150,000 to 200,000 clones, around 84% seen once, with more than 1.5% in the top ten. V gene TRBV4-3 combines with J gene TRBJ2-1; 9 bases align to TRBD1. The sequencing sample was made of PBMCs. The sequence was obtained from a man between 18 and 35 years old in good health and CMV-seronegative. The CDR3 nucleotides are TGCGCCAGCAGCCAGGAACCCGGGACAGGGTCGGGCGAGCAGTTCTTC. Protein sequence: CASSQEPGTGSGEQFF.